The 7 T cell receptor beta chains below come from one sample, sequenced in a study of blood T cell repertoires in COVID-19. TCRdb's copy holds only in-frame clones and misses some; the assay was immunoSEQ multiplex PCR. This sample carries around 470,000 clones, 90% of them seen once, and the ten largest clones take approximately 0.65%. The sequenced sample consisted of PBMCs or T cells enriched from blood (not recorded which). The receptors derive from a man aged 18 to 29 who had recovered from COVID-19.

The chain joins TRBV5-1 to TRBJ2-5, with a tentative D call TRBD1 (8 bases). The germline V gene encodes CDR1 SGHRS and CDR2 YFSETQ. The CDR3 is made up of 14 amino acids. Trimming took 4 bases from V and 4 from J, leaving 14 bases between them. This CDR3 is CASSRYRGGETQYF. CDR3 DNA: TGCGCCAGCAGCCGATACAGGGGGGGAGAGACCCAGTACTTC.

This clone came up once. The chain combines TRBV30 with TRBJ2-7; a weak D match, TRBD1 (6 bases). The CDR3 is made up of 13 amino acids. Germline-derived CDR1 and CDR2 are GTSNPN and SVGIG (reference sequence). V dropped 4 bases and J dropped 7 bases, with 17 bases sitting between them. The CDR3 loop is CAWTQGQAWEQYF. The CDR3 DNA follows: TGTGCCTGGACCCAGGGACAAGCCTGGGAGCAGTACTTC.

The chain is built from TRBV5-1 and TRBJ1-2; TRBD1 is a possible D gene (5 bases). The CDR3 length is 14 residues. CDR1 is SGHRS and CDR2 is YFSETQ in the germline V gene. V dropped 3 bases and J dropped 4 bases, with 13 bases sitting between them. The CDR3 here is CASSWREGRYGYTF. DNA for the CDR3: TGCGCCAGCAGCTGGCGGGAGGGGCGCTATGGCTACACCTTC.

The CDR3, as DNA: TGTGCCAGCAGTGACTCTGGGGCCAAAACATACAATGAGCAGTTCTTC. Its translation is CASSDSGAKTYNEQFF. The V and J genes are TRBV6-4 and TRBJ2-1; possible D gene TRBD1, 5 bases. CDR1 and CDR2 (germline): MRHNA, SNTAGT. The CDR3 is made up of 16 amino acids. The ends were cut back, 0 bases at V and 4 bases at J, with 13 bases in the middle.

This clone was counted many times. V gene TRBV5-1 combines with J gene TRBJ2-1, with TRBD2 matching 12 bases. V dropped 4 bases and J dropped 0; count of bases not matched to a gene: 5. Germline V gene data show CDR1 as SGHRS and CDR2 as YFSETQ. This CDR3 is built from 17 residues. This CDR3 reads CASSTSGGFLSYNEQFF. The CDR3 DNA reads TGCGCCAGCAGCACTAGCGGGGGGTTCCTCTCCTACAATGAGCAGTTCTTC.

J is TRBJ1-2 and V is TRBV27; 9 nucleotides line up with TRBD1. Germline V CDR1 and CDR2: MNHEY, SMNVEV (reference sequence). CDR3 length equals 14 residues. After removal of 7 bases from V and 2 bases from J, the junction contained 5 bases not matched to a gene. CDR3 protein: CASTGTGLNYGYTF. As DNA, the CDR3 is TGTGCCAGCACAGGGACAGGGTTAAACTATGGCTACACCTTC.

The chain links TRBV18 to TRBJ1-1, with D perhaps matching TRBD1 (5 bases). Trimming cost V 6 bases and J 4 bases, with 21 bases left between them. Germline V gene lookup returns CDR1 KGHSH and CDR2 LQKENI. The CDR3 contains 16 residues. The CDR3 protein is CASSLGGGGKFTEAFF. CDR3 coding DNA: TGTGCCAGCTCCCTCGGCGGGGGGGGGAAGTTCACTGAAGCTTTCTTT.